This TCR beta chain originates from a study of cytomegalovirus exposure and HLA in healthy donors. Regarding the study as a whole: What TCR beta sequences reportedly achieved was accurate prediction of HLA-A and HLA-B alleles in most subjects. Later work showed greater clonal expansion in HLA-associated TCR beta chains than in equally common others. In a later analysis, TCR beta V- and J-gene trimming was associated with a missense DCLRE1C variant. As a later analysis revealed, most CMV-associated TCR beta chains appeared HLA-restricted.

The germline V gene has CDR1 SGDLS and CDR2 YYNGEE. The CDR3 length is 14 residues. V lost 2 bases and J 2 bases, leaving 9 bases between the germline ends. On this clone: Its antigen is not identified.

PCR involved 60 Vbeta and 13 Jbeta primers. The assay was immunoSEQ multiplex PCR, and TCRdb's table has in-frame clones only and misses some. The repertoire holds approximately 91,000 clones, with 69% as singletons. V and J are TRBV9 and TRBJ2-3; D is unresolved. The sequenced sample consisted of PBMCs. This receptor was obtained from a female donor in good health and CMV-seronegative. Here the CDR3 reads CASSVGSITDTQYF. DNA of the CDR3: TGTGCCAGCAGCGTTGGCTCGATCACAGATACGCAGTATTTT.